These 3 T cell receptor beta chains came from one sample sequenced in a study of blood T cell repertoires in COVID-19. The assay was immunoSEQ multiplex PCR, and TCRdb's table has in-frame clones only and misses some. Here the sample spans roughly 84,000 clones, around four fifths being singletons. Sequenced material: peripheral blood. These receptors were collected from a man at least 80 years old with active or convalescent COVID-19.

The chain combines TRBV6-2 or TRBV6-3 with TRBJ1-1; D not resolved. Germline V gene sequence: CDR1 MNHEY, CDR2 SVGEGT. The ends were cut back, 5 bases at V and 1 base at J, with 26 bases in the middle. The CDR3 extends over 19 amino acids. The CDR3: CASSGRSAGPEMENTEAFF. In DNA form, the CDR3 reads TGTGCCAGCAGTGGGCGTTCTGCGGGCCCCGAAATGGAGAACACTGAAGCTTTCTTT.

The genes are TRBV5-1 and TRBJ2-3; 10 bases fit TRBD2. The CDR3 is 16 residues long. Germline CDR1 reads SGHRS; CDR2 reads YFSETQ. Germline trimming cut 1 base from V and 2 bases from J; bases unmatched to any gene: 4. For the CDR3, the DNA is TGCGCCAGCAGCTTGAAACTAGCGGGATTCACAGATACGCAGTATTTT. This gives the protein CASSLKLAGFTDTQYF.

This chain joins TRBV11-2 and TRBJ2-2; 7 positions match TRBD1. Trimming removed 5 bases from V and 4 bases from J; junction bases left unmatched: 10. Per germline, CDR1 SGHAT and CDR2 FQNNGV. The CDR3 runs 16 residues. CDR3 DNA: TGTGCCAGCAGCCCCCAGACAGGGTTGGCCACCGGGGAGCTGTTTTTT. This translates into CASSPQTGLATGELFF.